One sample yielded the 12 T cell receptor beta chains listed below, sequenced in a study of blood T cell repertoires in COVID-19. Repertoires were generated with immunoSEQ multiplex PCR, while TCRdb's copy carries only in-frame clones and drops some. The table lists over 100,000 clones, over 65% of them singletons. The sample comprised peripheral blood. These receptors all come from a woman aged 55-69 years with acute or convalescent COVID-19.

This clone came up once. The chain joins TRBV28 to TRBJ2-7; 8 bases map to TRBD1. The V gene end was trimmed by 8 bases and the J gene end by 4 bases; junction bases not matched to a gene: 7. Germline V CDR1 and CDR2: MDHEN, SYDVKM. The CDR3 extends over 13 amino acids. For the CDR3, the DNA is TGTGCCAGCGGATCGGGACAGGAGTACGAGCAGTACTTC. Amino acids: CASGSGQEYEQYF.

V usage is TRBV6-5 and J usage is TRBJ1-1; TRBD1 might be the D (6 bases). Looked up from germline, CDR1 is MNHEY and CDR2 is SVGAGI. V gave up 0 bases and J gave up 5 bases, with 13 bases separating them. This CDR3 is 15 amino acids long. The CDR3: CASSYSRIGGTEAFF. The DNA for the CDR3 is TGTGCCAGCAGTTACTCAAGGATAGGGGGTACTGAAGCTTTCTTT.

The gene calls are TRBV11-3 and TRBJ2-1, with D possibly being TRBD1 (7 bases). This CDR3 spans 16 amino acids. Trimming left V 4 bases short and J 8 bases short, with 21 bases between. The germline CDR1 and CDR2 sequences are SGHNT and YENEEA. Written as DNA, the CDR3 is TGTGCCAGCAGCTCCAGTGGGCGGGACAGTGGCTATGAGCAGTTCTTC. Translating it yields CASSSSGRDSGYEQFF.

This clone was recorded a few times. The J gene is TRBJ1-2, the V gene TRBV2, with no clear D. The germline V and J ends were trimmed by 4 bases and 4 bases, with 7 bases remaining between them. In germline, CDR1 is SNHLY, CDR2 FYNNEI. The CDR3 loop spans 12 amino acids. The CDR3 DNA reads as TGTGCCAGCAGTGGGAGTCTCTATGGCTACACCTTC. Protein: CASSGSLYGYTF. The full variable domain, completed using reference TRBV2 and TRBJ1-2, is EPEVTQTPSHQVTQMGQEVILRCVPISNHLYFYWYRQILGQKVEFLVSFYNNEISEKSEIFDDQFSVERPDGSNFTLKIRSTKLEDSAMYFCASSGSLYGYTFGSGTRLTVV.

The rearrangement uses TRBV27 and TRBJ2-1, with 8 bases fitting TRBD2. The CDR3 runs to 15 residues. Germline CDR1 and CDR2: MNHEY and SMNVEV (reference sequence). J lost 7 bases, V lost 6 bases, and 11 bases had no gene match. The CDR3 region has the DNA TGTGCCAGCAGCTTCAAAGCGGGGGTGTGGAATGAGCAGTTCTTC. Its protein product is CASSFKAGVWNEQFF.

This clone was detected a few times. The chain combines TRBV18 with TRBJ1-5; TRBD1 matches 8 bases. Germline values: CDR1 KGHSH, CDR2 LQKENI. Losses at the gene ends were 5 bases for V and 5 bases for J; bases not matched to a gene: 2. The CDR3 has 13 residues. This CDR3 is CASSATGDQPQHF. The DNA for the CDR3 is TGTGCCAGCTCAGCGACAGGGGATCAGCCCCAGCATTTT.

The sample holds a few counts of this clone. Additional DNA sequences in this sample encode the identical CDR3. The rearrangement uses TRBV27 and TRBJ1-1; the D gene is possibly TRBD1 (6 bases). The CDR3 has 13 residues. V was cut by 5 bases and J by 4 bases, with 11 bases left in between. The germline V gene has CDR1 MNHEY and CDR2 SMNVEV (reference sequence). The CDR3 loop is CASSLRGGTEAFF. The DNA of the CDR3 is TGTGCCAGCAGTCTACGAGGGGGCACTGAAGCTTTCTTT.

This rearrangement joins TRBV6-5 to TRBJ1-2, with D unresolved. CDR1 and CDR2 (germline): MNHEY, SVGAGI. The CDR3 has 15 amino acids. V was trimmed by 2 bases and J by 0 bases, leaving 10 bases between them. CDR3 nucleotide sequence: TGTGCCAGCAGTTACAATATAGGAGCTAACTATGGCTACACCTTC. It translates to CASSYNIGANYGYTF.

The chain carries TRBV6-2 or TRBV6-3 and TRBJ2-6; D remains ambiguous. CDR1 and CDR2 from the germline V gene are MNHEY and SVGEGT. This CDR3 is 16 amino acids long. The V gene lost 0 bases and the J gene lost 2 bases, with 8 bases spanning the gap. This CDR3 is CASSYSSEAGANVLTF. DNA of the CDR3: TGTGCCAGCAGTTACTCATCCGAGGCTGGGGCCAACGTCCTGACTTTC.

This sequence joins TRBV7-2 and TRBJ2-1; 8 nucleotides align to TRBD2. There are 14 residues in the CDR3. Germline V gene sequence: CDR1 SGHTA, CDR2 FQGNSA. J was trimmed by 6 bases and V by 3 bases; bases with no gene match: 4. The CDR3 DNA reads TGTGCCAGCAGCTTTCCGGGAGGGTCCAATGAGCAGTTCTTC. It codes for CASSFPGGSNEQFF.

The V call is TRBV11-2, the J call TRBJ2-5; D is ambiguous. The V and J ends lost 3 bases and 5 bases respectively, with 13 bases between them. The CDR3 is made up of 14 amino acids. The V gene's germline CDR1 is SGHAT and CDR2 FQNNGV. The CDR3 DNA reads TGTGCCAGCAGCTTGTCCCCAGACGGGGAGACCCAGTACTTC. Translated, it gives CASSLSPDGETQYF. Full variable domain (outside the CDR3, taken from reference TRBV11-2 and TRBJ2-5): EAGVAQSPRYKIIEKRQSVAFWCNPISGHATLYWYQQILGQGPKLLIQFQNNGVVDDSQLPKDRFSAERLKGVDSTLKIQPAKLEDSAVYLCASSLSPDGETQYFGPGTRLLVL.

The chain is built from TRBV20-1 and TRBJ2-1, with D possibly being TRBD2 (5 bases). CDR3 length: 11 residues. The germline CDR1 and CDR2 sequences are DFQATT and SNEGSKA (reference sequence). V was clipped by 3 bases and J by 7 bases, with 7 bases between them. CDR3 DNA sequence: TGCAGTGCTAGCCGGAGGAATGAGCAGTTCTTC. Its protein is CSASRRNEQFF.